The 17 T cell receptor beta chains in this list originate from one sample, sequenced in a study of naive and memory T cell subsets. Blood and skin TCR RNA was reverse transcribed with alpha and beta constant primers. TCRdb reprocessed the 5' RACE reads with MiXCR, giving one entry per CDR3 protein. The sample lists 20,000 to 30,000 distinct CDR3 sequences, around 21% occurring once. Adult healthy volunteers gave 2.5 ml peripheral blood for whole-blood RNA. These receptors were collected from a female donor in good health.

This clonotype was counted a few times. The chain has TRBV6-5 and TRBJ2-1, with 8 bases aligning to TRBD2. Per germline, CDR1 MNHEY and CDR2 SVGAGI. V shed 5 bases and J 8 bases; nucleotides not matched to a gene: 11. This CDR3 comprises 15 residues. The CDR3 DNA sequence: TGTGCCAGCAGTCCCGGGGCGGGGGGCACCGATGAGCAGTTCTTC. This gives the protein CASSPGAGGTDEQFF.

This rearrangement joins TRBV9 to TRBJ1-6; no reliable D call. The CDR3 has 14 residues. V was clipped by 0 bases and J by 5 bases, with 6 bases between them. Germline CDR1 reads SGDLS; CDR2 reads YYNGEE. The CDR3 DNA reads TGTGCCAGCAGCGTAGGCAACAATAATTCACCCCTCCACTTT. This sequence encodes CASSVGNNNSPLHF.

This clonotype has more than one count but fewer than ten. V usage is TRBV6-6 and J usage is TRBJ2-7, with 14 bases that match TRBD2. The CDR3 runs 17 residues. Germline V gene lookup returns CDR1 MNHNY and CDR2 SVGAGI (reference sequence). V gave up 5 bases and J gave up 5 bases; unmatched junction bases: 11. The CDR3 DNA follows: TGTGCCAGCAGTCACGTCGGGACTAGCGGGAGACGTCACGAGCAGTACTTC. It encodes CASSHVGTSGRRHEQYF.

In this sample, this clonotype is medium-sized (0.01 to 0.1%). This sequence joins TRBV12-3 or TRBV12-4 and TRBJ2-7; D possibly matches TRBD1 or TRBD2 (5 bases each). The V and J ends lost 6 bases and 2 bases respectively, with 17 bases between them. CDR3 length equals 15 residues. The CDR3: CASSLGAPLTYEQYF. The CDR3 DNA sequence: TGTGCCAGCAGCCTCGGGGCACCATTAACCTACGAGCAGTACTTC.

This clonotype was found a few times. The V and J genes are TRBV7-9 and TRBJ1-2, with 8 nucleotides matching TRBD1. The CDR3 covers 14 residues. J lost 8 bases, V lost 5 bases, and 10 bases had no gene match. Germline V lookup: CDR1 SEHNR, CDR2 FQNEAQ (reference sequence). CDR3 residues: CASSPQGAGGGYTF. CDR3 in DNA: TGTGCCAGCAGCCCCCAGGGGGCAGGCGGCGGCTACACCTTC. Filled out from reference TRBV7-9 and TRBJ1-2, the complete variable domain reads DTGVSQNPRHKITKRGQNVTFRCDPISEHNRLYWYRQTLGQGPEFLTYFQNEAQLEKSRLLSDRFSAERPKGSFSTLEIQRTEQGDSAMYLCASSPQGAGGGYTFGSGTRLTVV.

This clonotype was recorded many times. The chain recombines TRBV20-1 with TRBJ2-7; 13 bases align to TRBD2. The CDR3 is 13 residues long. J was trimmed by 5 bases and V by 4 bases; bases with no gene match: 2. Per the germline V gene, CDR1 is DFQATT and CDR2 is SNEGSKA (reference sequence). In DNA form, the CDR3 reads TGCAGTGCTACCGGGACTAGCGGGGACGAGCAGTACTTC. Translating it yields CSATGTSGDEQYF.

This clonotype was detected only a few times. The chain is built from TRBV20-1 and TRBJ1-1; unclear D gene. This CDR3 spans 15 amino acids. V gave up 4 bases and J gave up 3 bases, with 18 bases separating them. Germline loops: CDR1 DFQATT, CDR2 SNEGSKA (reference sequence). CDR3 nucleotide sequence: TGCAGTGCTACCCCCCCCAGAATCGGTTACACTGAAGCTTTCTTT. Protein sequence: CSATPPRIGYTEAFF.

V usage is TRBV28 and J usage is TRBJ2-1; weak D call: TRBD1 (5 bases). With 8 bases removed from V and 12 bases from J, the gap between germline ends came to 17 bases. This CDR3 is 12 amino acids long. CDR1 and CDR2 (germline): MDHEN, SYDVKM. This chain's CDR3 is CASRTPSQGQFF. DNA for the CDR3: TGTGCCAGCCGGACCCCAAGTCAGGGGCAGTTCTTC.

By frequency in the sample, this clonotype is medium-sized (0.01 to 0.1%). The rearrangement links TRBV18 to TRBJ1-1, with TRBD1 matching over 7 bases. With 6 bases clipped from V and 4 bases from J, the junction kept 8 bases outside the gene matches. Germline V CDR1 and CDR2: KGHSH, LQKENI. The CDR3 loop spans 14 amino acids. The CDR3 DNA sequence: TGTGCCAGCTCCGCAAACAGGGGTGTCACTGAAGCTTTCTTT. It translates to CASSANRGVTEAFF.

This clonotype was seen ten or more times. The chain couples TRBV7-2 to TRBJ2-5; the match to TRBD2 covers 12 bases. The CDR3 spans 16 residues. Trimming removed 3 bases from V and 5 bases from J; junction bases left unmatched: 7. Germline V gives CDR1 SGHTA, CDR2 FQGNSA. The CDR3 sequence: CASSFFRLAGGETQYF. For the CDR3, the DNA is TGTGCCAGCAGCTTTTTCCGCCTAGCGGGAGGGGAGACCCAGTACTTC.

The chain employs TRBV5-5 and TRBJ2-7; D possibly corresponds to TRBD2 (5 bases). The CDR3 totals 11 residues. Trimming took off 1 base at V and 7 bases at J, with 6 bases between the two ends. Germline loops: CDR1 SGHKS, CDR2 YYEKEE (reference sequence). This CDR3 is CASSLRGEQYF. The CDR3 nucleotides read TGTGCCAGCAGCTTGCGAGGGGAGCAGTACTTC.

This clonotype was observed many times. V and J are TRBV10-3 and TRBJ2-1; TRBD2 aligns across 7 bases. The CDR3 runs 15 residues. Losses at the gene ends were 5 bases for V and 7 bases for J; bases not matched to a gene: 11. Germline V lookup: CDR1 ENHRY, CDR2 SYGVKD. CDR3 loop: CAISPNAGVANEQFF. The CDR3 DNA reads as TGTGCCATCAGTCCGAACGCGGGAGTGGCGAATGAGCAGTTCTTC.

There are a few counts of this clonotype. The J gene is TRBJ1-5, the V gene TRBV5-8; unclear D gene. Trimming pared 4 bases from V and 4 bases from J, leaving 9 bases between. Germline assignment: CDR1 SGHTS and CDR2 YDEGEE. The CDR3 sequence is 13 residues long. The CDR3 coding sequence is TGTGCCAGCAGCCCGGCGAGGAATCAGCCCCAGCATTTT. Its translation is CASSPARNQPQHF.

This clonotype came up a few times. The rearrangement uses TRBV20-1 and TRBJ2-5; 8 bases match TRBD1. Germline assignment: CDR1 DFQATT and CDR2 SNEGSKA (reference sequence). CDR3 length equals 13 residues. J was trimmed by 5 bases and V by 2 bases; bases with no gene match: 4. CDR3 loop: CSARPGQAETQYF. As DNA, the CDR3 is TGCAGTGCTAGACCGGGACAGGCGGAGACCCAGTACTTC.

This clonotype has ten or more counts. The chain employs TRBV20-1 and TRBJ1-3, with D maybe TRBD1 (5 bases). Germline V gives CDR1 DFQATT, CDR2 SNEGSKA (reference sequence). V was trimmed by 3 bases and J by 6 bases, leaving 12 bases between them. CDR3 length equals 13 residues. The CDR3 coding sequence is TGCAGTGCTAGTTACGGGGGTGAAAACACCATATATTTT. Translated, it gives CSASYGGENTIYF.

This clonotype showed up many times. This rearrangement joins TRBV20-1 to TRBJ2-3; D call uncertain. This CDR3 region has 13 residues. Trimming left V 8 bases short and J 4 bases short, with 16 bases between. Germline CDR1 DFQATT, CDR2 SNEGSKA (reference sequence). The CDR3 nucleotides are TGCAGTATAAGAGGATCTTTAGCAGATACGCAGTATTTT. Its protein is CSIRGSLADTQYF.

This clonotype is labeled medium-sized. The chain joins TRBV11-3 to TRBJ2-7; D is unclear. This CDR3 comprises 13 residues. Germline assignment: CDR1 SGHNT and CDR2 YENEEA. Trimming stripped 5 bases from V and 3 bases from J, with 11 bases between. Written as DNA, the CDR3 is TGTGCCAGCAGCCGGACGGCGAACTACGAGCAGTACTTC. It yields the protein CASSRTANYEQYF.